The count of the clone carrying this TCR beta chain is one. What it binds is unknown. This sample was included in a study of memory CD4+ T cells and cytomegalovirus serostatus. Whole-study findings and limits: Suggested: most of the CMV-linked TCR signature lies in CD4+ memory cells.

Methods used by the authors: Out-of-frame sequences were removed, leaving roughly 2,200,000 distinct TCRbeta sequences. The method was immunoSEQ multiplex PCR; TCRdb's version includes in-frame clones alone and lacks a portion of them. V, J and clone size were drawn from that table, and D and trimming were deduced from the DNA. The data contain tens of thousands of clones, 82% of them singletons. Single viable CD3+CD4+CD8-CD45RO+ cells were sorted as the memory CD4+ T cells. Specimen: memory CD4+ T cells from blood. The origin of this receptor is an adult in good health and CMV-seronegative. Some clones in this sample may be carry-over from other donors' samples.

This CDR3 is CASHGQGKRYEQYF. CDR3 DNA: TGTGCCAGCCACGGACAGGGGAAAAGGTACGAGCAGTACTTC. The chain is built from TRBV6-5 and TRBJ2-7; 9 nucleotides align to TRBD1. With V trimmed by 8 bases and J by 4 bases, 9 bases remained unmatched. Germline lookup yields CDR1 MNHEY and CDR2 SVGAGI. The CDR3 length is 14 residues.